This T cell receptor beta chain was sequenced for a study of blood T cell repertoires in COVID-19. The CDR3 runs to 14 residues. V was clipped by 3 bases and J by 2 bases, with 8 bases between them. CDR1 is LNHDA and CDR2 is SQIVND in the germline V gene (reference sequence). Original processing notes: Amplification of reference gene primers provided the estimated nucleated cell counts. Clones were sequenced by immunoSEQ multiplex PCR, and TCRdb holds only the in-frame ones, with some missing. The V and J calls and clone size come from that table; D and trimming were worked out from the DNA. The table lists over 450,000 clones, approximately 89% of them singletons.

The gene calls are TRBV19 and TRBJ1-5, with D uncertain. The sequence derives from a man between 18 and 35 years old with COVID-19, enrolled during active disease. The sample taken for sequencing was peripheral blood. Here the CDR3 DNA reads TGTGCCAGTAGTATGGTCCCAGGCAATCAGCCCCAGCATTTT. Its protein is CASSMVPGNQPQHF. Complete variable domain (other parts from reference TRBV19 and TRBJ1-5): DGGITQSPKYLFRKEGQNVTLSCEQNLNHDAMYWYRQDPGQGLRLIYYSQIVNDFQKGDIAEGYSVSREKKESFPLTVTSAQKNPTAFYLCASSMVPGNQPQHFGDGTRLSIL.